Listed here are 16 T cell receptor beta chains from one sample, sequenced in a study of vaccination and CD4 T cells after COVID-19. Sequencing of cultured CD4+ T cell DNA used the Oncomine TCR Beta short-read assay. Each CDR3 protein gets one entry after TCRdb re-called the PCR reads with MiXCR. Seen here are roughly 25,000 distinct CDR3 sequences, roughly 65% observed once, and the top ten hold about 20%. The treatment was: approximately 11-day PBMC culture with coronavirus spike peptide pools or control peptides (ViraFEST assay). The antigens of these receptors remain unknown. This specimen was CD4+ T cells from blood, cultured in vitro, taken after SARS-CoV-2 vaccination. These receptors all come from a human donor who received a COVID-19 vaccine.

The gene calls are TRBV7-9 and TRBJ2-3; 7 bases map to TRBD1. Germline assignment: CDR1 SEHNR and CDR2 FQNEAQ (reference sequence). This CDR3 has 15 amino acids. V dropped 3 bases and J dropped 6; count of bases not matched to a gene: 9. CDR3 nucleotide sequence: TGTGCCAGCAGCTTGTCGAGACAGGGATCCGATACGCAGTATTTT. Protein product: CASSLSRQGSDTQYF.

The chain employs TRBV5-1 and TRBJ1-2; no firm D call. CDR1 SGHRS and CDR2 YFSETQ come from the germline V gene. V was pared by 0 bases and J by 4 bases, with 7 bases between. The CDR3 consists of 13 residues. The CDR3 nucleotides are TGCGCCAGCAGCTTGGCGGGGAGCTATGGCTACACCTTC. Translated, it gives CASSLAGSYGYTF. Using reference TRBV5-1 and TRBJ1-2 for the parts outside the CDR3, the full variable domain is KAGVTQTPRYLIKTRGQQVTLSCSPISGHRSVSWYQQTPGQGLQFLFEYFSETQRNKGNFPGRFSGRQFSNSRSEMNVSTLELGDSALYLCASSLAGSYGYTFGSGTRLTVV.

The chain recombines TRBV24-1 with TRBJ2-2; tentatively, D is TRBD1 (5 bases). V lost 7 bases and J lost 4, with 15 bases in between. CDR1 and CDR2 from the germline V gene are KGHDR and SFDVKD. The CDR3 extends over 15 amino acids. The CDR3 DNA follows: TGTGCCACCAGCTTGACAGCCCCGAGCACCGGGGAGCTGTTTTTT. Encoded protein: CATSLTAPSTGELFF.

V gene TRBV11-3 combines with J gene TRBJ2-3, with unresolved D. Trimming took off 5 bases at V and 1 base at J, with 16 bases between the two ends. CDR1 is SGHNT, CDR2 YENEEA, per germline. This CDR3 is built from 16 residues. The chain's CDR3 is CASSRRSAQGTDTQYF. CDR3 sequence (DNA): TGTGCCAGCAGCCGGCGGTCCGCGCAGGGCACAGATACGCAGTATTTT.

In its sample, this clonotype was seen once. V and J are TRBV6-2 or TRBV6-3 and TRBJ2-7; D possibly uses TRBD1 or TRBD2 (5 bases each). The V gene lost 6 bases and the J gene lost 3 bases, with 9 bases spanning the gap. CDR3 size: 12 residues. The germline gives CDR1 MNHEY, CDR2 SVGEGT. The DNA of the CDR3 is TGTGCCAGCAGCCGGGACCGCTACGAGCAGTACTTC. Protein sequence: CASSRDRYEQYF.

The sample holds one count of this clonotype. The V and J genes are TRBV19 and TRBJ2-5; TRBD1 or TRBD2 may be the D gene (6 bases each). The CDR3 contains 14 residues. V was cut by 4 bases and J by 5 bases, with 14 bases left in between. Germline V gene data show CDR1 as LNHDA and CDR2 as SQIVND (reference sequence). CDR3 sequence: CASSSLGGRETQYF. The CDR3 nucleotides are TGTGCCAGTAGTAGTCTCGGGGGCCGGGAGACCCAGTACTTC.

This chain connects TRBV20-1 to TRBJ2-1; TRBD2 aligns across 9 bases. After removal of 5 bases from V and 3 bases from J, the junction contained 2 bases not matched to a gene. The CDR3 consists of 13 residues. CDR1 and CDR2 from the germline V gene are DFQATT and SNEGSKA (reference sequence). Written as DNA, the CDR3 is TGCAGTGCTCAAGCGGGGGGCTACAATGAGCAGTTCTTC. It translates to CSAQAGGYNEQFF.

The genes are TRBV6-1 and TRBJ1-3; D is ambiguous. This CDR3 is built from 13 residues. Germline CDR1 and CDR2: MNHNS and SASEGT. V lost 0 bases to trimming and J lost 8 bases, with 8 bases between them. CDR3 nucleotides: TGTGCCAGCAGTGAAGCAGGGTTGGACACCATATATTTT. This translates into CASSEAGLDTIYF.

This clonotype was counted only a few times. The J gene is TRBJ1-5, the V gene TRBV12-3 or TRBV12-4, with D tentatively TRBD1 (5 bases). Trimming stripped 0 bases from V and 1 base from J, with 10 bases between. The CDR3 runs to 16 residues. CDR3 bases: TGTGCCAGCAGTTTAGCGTCTTGGGACAGCAATCAGCCCCAGCATTTT. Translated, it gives CASSLASWDSNQPQHF.

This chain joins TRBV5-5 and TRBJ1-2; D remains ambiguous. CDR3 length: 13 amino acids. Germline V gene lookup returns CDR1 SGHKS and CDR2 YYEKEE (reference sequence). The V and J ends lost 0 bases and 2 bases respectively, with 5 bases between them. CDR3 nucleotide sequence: TGTGCCAGCAGCTTGGACGGGAACTATGGCTACACCTTC. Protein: CASSLDGNYGYTF. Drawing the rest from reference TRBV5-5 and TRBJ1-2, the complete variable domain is DAGVTQSPTHLIKTRGQQVTLRCSPISGHKSVSWYQQVLGQGPQFIFQYYEKEERGRGNFPDRFSARQFPNYSSELNVNALLLGDSALYLCASSLDGNYGYTFGSGTRLTVV.

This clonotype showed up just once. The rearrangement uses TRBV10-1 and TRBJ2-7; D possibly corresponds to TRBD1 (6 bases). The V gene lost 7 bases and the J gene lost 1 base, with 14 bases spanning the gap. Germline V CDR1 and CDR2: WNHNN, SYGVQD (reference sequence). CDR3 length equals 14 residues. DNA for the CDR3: TGCGCCAGCAACCGGGACATCGATTCCTACGAGCAGTACTTC. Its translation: CASNRDIDSYEQYF.

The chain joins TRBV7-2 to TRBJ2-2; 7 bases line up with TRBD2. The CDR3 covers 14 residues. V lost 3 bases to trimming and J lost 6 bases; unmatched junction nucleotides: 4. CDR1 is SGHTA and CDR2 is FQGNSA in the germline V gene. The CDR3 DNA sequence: TGTGCCAGCAGCTTGGGCCTAGCGGCCGGGGAGCTGTTTTTT. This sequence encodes CASSLGLAAGELFF.

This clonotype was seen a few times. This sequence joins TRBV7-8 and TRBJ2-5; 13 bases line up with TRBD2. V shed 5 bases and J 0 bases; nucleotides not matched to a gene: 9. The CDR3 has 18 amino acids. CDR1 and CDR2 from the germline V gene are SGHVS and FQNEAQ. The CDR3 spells CASSPGTSGIRYQETQYF. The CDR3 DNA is TGTGCCAGCAGCCCCGGGACTAGCGGGATCCGATACCAAGAGACCCAGTACTTC.

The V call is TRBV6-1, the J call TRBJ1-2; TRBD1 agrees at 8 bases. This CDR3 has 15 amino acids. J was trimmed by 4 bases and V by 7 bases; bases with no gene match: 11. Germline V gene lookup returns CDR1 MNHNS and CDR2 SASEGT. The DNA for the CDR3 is TGTGCCAGCAACGAGCAGGGGGCGATGCTCTATGGCTACACCTTC. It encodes CASNEQGAMLYGYTF.

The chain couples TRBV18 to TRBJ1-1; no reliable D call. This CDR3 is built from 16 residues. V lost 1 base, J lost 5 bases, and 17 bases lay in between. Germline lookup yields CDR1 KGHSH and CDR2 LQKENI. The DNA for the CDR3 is TGTGCCAGCTCACCACGAGATATGGGGAGAGGGACTGAAGCTTTCTTT. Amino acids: CASSPRDMGRGTEAFF.

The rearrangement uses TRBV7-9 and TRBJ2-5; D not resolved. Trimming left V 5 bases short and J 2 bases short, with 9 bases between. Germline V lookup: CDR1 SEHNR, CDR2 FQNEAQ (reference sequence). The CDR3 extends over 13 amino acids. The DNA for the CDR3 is TGTGCCAGCAGCCCCCTAGGACAAGAGACCCAGTACTTC. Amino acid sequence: CASSPLGQETQYF.